Detailed here is one T cell receptor beta chain. The antigen is not known. PCR involved 60 Vbeta and 13 Jbeta primers. Libraries were prepared by immunoSEQ multiplex PCR; TCRdb keeps only in-frame clonotypes and omits some of them. The table for this sample gives about 120,000 clones. This sample was taken from a study of cytomegalovirus exposure and HLA in healthy donors. Study results and limitations: Among the sequence variants, a highly shared cluster was likely an artifact of sequencing.

The TCR sequence derives from a man younger than 40 in good health and CMV-seronegative. The sequenced sample was PBMCs.

In DNA form, the CDR3 reads TGTGCCAGCAGTTCCTCGGGTCTTAGACAGGGAAAGGGTGGCTACACCTTC. Amino acid sequence: CASSSSGLRQGKGGYTF. This chain uses TRBV28 with TRBJ1-2; 7 bases match TRBD1. Germline V gene data show CDR1 as MDHEN and CDR2 as SYDVKM. The length of the CDR3 is 17 residues. Unmatched junction bases numbered 18, after V lost 4 bases and J lost 7 bases.